This TCR beta chain came from a study of blood T cell repertoires in COVID-19. The overall study: T cells, B-cell-depleted T cells, or PBMCs provided the cDNA or gDNA that served as material.

Original methodology: How many nucleated cells were present was estimated from reference gene primer amplification. The protocol was immunoSEQ multiplex PCR, while the TCRdb copy is restricted to in-frame clones and leaves out a portion. The DNA was the basis for D and trimming; V, J and clone size are from that table. The sample lists under 400,000 clones; about 87% were seen once. Seattle's enrolled individuals joined amid active infection and were then monitored longitudinally. Germline V gene data show CDR1 as MNHEY and CDR2 as SVGAGI. The CDR3 is 14 amino acids. V lost 7 bases and J lost 6, with 18 bases in between.

This TCR came from a woman aged 25 to 39 with COVID-19, enrolled during active disease. The sequencing sample was made of peripheral blood. The rearrangement joins TRBV6-5 to TRBJ1-2; D is possibly TRBD1 (5 bases). The CDR3 DNA follows: TGTGCCAGCAACCCTACCGGGCAGGGCAATGGCTACACCTTC. The encoded protein is CASNPTGQGNGYTF.